These 29 T cell receptor beta chains were all obtained from the same sample, sequenced in a study of technical replicates of blood from a handful of donors. Only in-frame clones appear in the TCRdb table, and some are missing; sequencing was by immunoSEQ multiplex PCR. The table shows 74,000 or so clones, with 75% to 95% occurring only once. The specimen was T cells isolated from PBMCs. Source of these receptors: a human donor in good health.

CDR3 bases: TGCGCCAGCAGTGTACGGGGATCCTACAATGAGCAGTTCTTC. Translating it yields CASSVRGSYNEQFF. This chain links TRBV10-2 with TRBJ2-1; possible D gene TRBD2, 5 bases. The CDR3 runs to 14 residues. Trimming took off 4 bases at V and 1 base at J, with 8 bases between the two ends. CDR1 WSHSY and CDR2 SAAADI come from the germline V gene.

This clone was seen more than once but under ten times. This chain connects TRBV12-5 to TRBJ1-1; 7 bases fit TRBD1. V was clipped by 5 bases and J by 4 bases; unmatched bases: 7. This CDR3 has 14 residues. CDR1 is LGHNT and CDR2 is FRNRAP in the germline V gene. This CDR3 is CASGLTGSATEAFF. In DNA form, the CDR3 reads TGTGCTAGTGGTCTGACAGGGTCAGCCACTGAAGCTTTCTTT.

The chain has TRBV5-1 and TRBJ1-3, with D possibly being TRBD1 (6 bases). V was cut by 2 bases and J by 0 bases, with 15 bases left in between. The germline CDR1 and CDR2 sequences are SGHRS and YFSETQ. The CDR3 extends over 17 amino acids. Here the CDR3 reads CASSFSGGDISGNTIYF. The CDR3 nucleotides read TGCGCCAGCAGCTTTTCGGGGGGCGATATCTCTGGAAACACCATATATTTT.

V is TRBV2 and J is TRBJ1-5; D possibly corresponds to TRBD1 (6 bases). Germline CDR1 is SNHLY and CDR2 is FYNNEI. This CDR3 is 14 amino acids long. V was trimmed by 7 bases and J by 2 bases, leaving 12 bases between them. CDR3 DNA: TGTGCCAGCAACCCCCGACAGGGCAATCAGCCCCAGCATTTT. It specifies CASNPRQGNQPQHF.

This rearrangement joins TRBV12-5 to TRBJ2-7; TRBD1 aligns across 7 bases. Germline V gives CDR1 LGHNT, CDR2 FRNRAP. The trim removed 2 bases at V and 2 bases at J, leaving 0 bases unmatched. There are 13 residues in the CDR3. The CDR3 loop reads CASGLTGAYEQYF. In nucleotides, the CDR3 is TGTGCTAGTGGTTTGACAGGGGCCTACGAGCAGTACTTC.

This clone has only one observation. The genes are TRBV19 and TRBJ2-5; D remains ambiguous. The CDR3 is made up of 11 amino acids. V lost 9 bases and J lost 7, with 12 bases in between. Germline assignment: CDR1 LNHDA and CDR2 SQIVND (reference sequence). This chain's CDR3 is CASSTRSTQYF. In DNA, the CDR3 is TGTGCCAGCTCCACTCGGTCGACCCAGTACTTC.

The chain has TRBV6-5 and TRBJ1-6, with 7 nucleotides matching TRBD1. This CDR3 has 12 residues. The V segment lost 9 bases and the J segment 8 bases; nucleotides outside the gene matches: 4. The germline CDR1 and CDR2 sequences are MNHEY and SVGAGI. In nucleotides, the CDR3 is TGTGCCAGTAAGGGGGCTTATTCACCCCTCCACTTT. This encodes CASKGAYSPLHF.

This chain joins TRBV27 and TRBJ2-5; 9 nucleotides match TRBD2. Trimming at V came to 0 bases and at J to 4 bases, leaving 0 bases not matched to a gene. Germline V gene sequence: CDR1 MNHEY, CDR2 SMNVEV (reference sequence). The CDR3 has 14 amino acids. The CDR3: CASSLSTSGETQYF. The DNA for the CDR3 is TGTGCCAGCAGTTTATCGACTAGCGGAGAGACCCAGTACTTC.

The chain joins TRBV27 to TRBJ2-7; 9 positions match TRBD1. Germline V gene data show CDR1 as MNHEY and CDR2 as SMNVEV (reference sequence). The trim removed 3 bases at V and 2 bases at J, leaving 11 bases unmatched. This CDR3 has 17 residues. CDR3: CASSFRQGVPLPYEQYF. The CDR3 region has the DNA TGTGCCAGCAGTTTCCGACAGGGGGTGCCTCTCCCCTACGAGCAGTACTTC.

V and J are TRBV7-9 and TRBJ2-1, with 13 nucleotides matching TRBD2. The V gene's germline CDR1 is SEHNR and CDR2 FQNEAQ (reference sequence). V was pared by 5 bases and J by 6 bases, with 10 bases of the junction left unmatched. This CDR3 region has 17 residues. The CDR3 DNA follows: TGTGCCAGCAGCCTTTTACAGGGACTAGCGGGGATCAATGAGCAGTTCTTC. Its protein product is CASSLLQGLAGINEQFF.

The chain links TRBV7-6 to TRBJ2-7; TRBD1 is a possible D gene (6 bases). The ends were cut back, 5 bases at V and 2 bases at J, with 16 bases in the middle. The CDR3 has 15 amino acids. Germline CDR1 SGHVS, CDR2 FNYEAQ. In nucleotides, the CDR3 is TGTGCCAGCAGCCTCGCTCTACAGGGTCCCTACGAGCAGTACTTC. As protein: CASSLALQGPYEQYF.

The rearrangement joins TRBV25-1 to TRBJ1-4; D call uncertain. V gave up 3 bases and J gave up 7 bases, with 15 bases separating them. In germline, CDR1 is MGHDK, CDR2 SYGVNS. The CDR3 is made up of 15 amino acids. The DNA for the CDR3 is TGTGCCAGCAGTGAGGGTGGCTGGAGCGGTGAAAAACTGTTTTTT. Protein: CASSEGGWSGEKLFF.

The chain uses TRBV5-1 and TRBJ2-3, with TRBD2 identical over 9 bases. With 2 bases clipped from V and 2 bases from J, the junction kept 6 bases outside the gene matches. Germline V CDR1 and CDR2: SGHRS, YFSETQ. This CDR3 has 16 amino acids. The CDR3 loop is CASSLSGRPPTDTQYF. Here the CDR3 DNA reads TGCGCCAGCAGCTTAAGCGGGAGGCCCCCCACAGATACGCAGTATTTT.

The chain recombines TRBV4-2 with TRBJ2-1, with TRBD2 matching 7 bases. Trimming took 1 base from V and 9 from J; bases not matched to a gene: 6. Germline CDR1 is LGHNA and CDR2 is YNFKEQ. The CDR3 spans 14 residues. As DNA, the CDR3 is TGTGCCAGCAGCCAAGTTGGAGGCGGGGGTGAGCAGTTCTTC. Translated, it gives CASSQVGGGGEQFF.

The rearrangement joins TRBV5-1 to TRBJ1-2; no clear D gene. Germline V gene lookup returns CDR1 SGHRS and CDR2 YFSETQ. The CDR3 is 13 residues long. Between the trimmed V and J ends, which lost 0 bases and 1 base, there was a span of 4 bases. The CDR3 loop reads CASSLDNNYGYTF. CDR3 nucleotides: TGCGCCAGCAGCTTGGACAATAACTATGGCTACACCTTC.

The chain employs TRBV10-3 and TRBJ1-1; unclear D gene. Germline CDR1 reads ENHRY; CDR2 reads SYGVKD. This CDR3 has 15 residues. The germline V and J ends were trimmed by 1 base and 1 base, with 10 bases remaining between them. The CDR3 DNA is TGTGCCATCAGTGAGTGGGCAAATCCGAACACTGAAGCTTTCTTT. Translated, it gives CAISEWANPNTEAFF.

The rearrangement links TRBV19 to TRBJ1-4, with D perhaps TRBD1 (6 bases). Germline V CDR1 and CDR2: LNHDA, SQIVND (reference sequence). The CDR3 consists of 12 residues. Trimming left V 6 bases short and J 8 bases short, with 10 bases between. The CDR3 reads CASRTGSEKLFF. CDR3 bases: TGTGCCAGTAGGACAGGATCGGAAAAACTGTTTTTT.

The chain has TRBV28 and TRBJ1-3; D gene ambiguous. This CDR3 is 16 amino acids long. Trimming cost V 7 bases and J 0 bases, with 16 bases left between them. Germline CDR1 and CDR2: MDHEN and SYDVKM. CDR3 DNA sequence: TGTGCCAGCATCTCTCAAGGAGCCCTCTCTGGAAACACCATATATTTT. Protein product: CASISQGALSGNTIYF.

The chain has TRBV18 and TRBJ1-1, with 7 bases fitting TRBD1. The CDR3 runs 15 residues. CDR1 is KGHSH, CDR2 LQKENI, per germline. The V segment lost 2 bases and the J segment 4 bases; nucleotides outside the gene matches: 7. The CDR3 nucleotides read TGTGCCAGCTCACCAGGCGAAGGGGGCTTCACTGAAGCTTTCTTT. Protein sequence: CASSPGEGGFTEAFF.

The chain uses TRBV27 and TRBJ2-3; 9 bases map to TRBD2. V trimming: 6 bases; J trimming: 2 bases; junction bases outside the gene matches: 9. CDR1 and CDR2 from the germline V gene are MNHEY and SMNVEV (reference sequence). The CDR3 covers 16 residues. Here the CDR3 reads CASSLEGLALTDTQYF. The CDR3 DNA reads as TGTGCCAGCAGCCTCGAGGGACTAGCTCTCACAGATACGCAGTATTTT.

The chain uses TRBV10-1 and TRBJ2-3; tentatively, D is TRBD1 (6 bases). This CDR3 spans 13 amino acids. Germline-derived CDR1 and CDR2 are WNHNN and SYGVQD (reference sequence). V was cut by 8 bases and J by 2 bases, with 11 bases left in between. The DNA for the CDR3 is TGCGCCAGCTCCCGGGACAACACAGATACGCAGTATTTT. This translates into CASSRDNTDTQYF.

CDR3 amino acids: CASSLGRSGAKNIQYF. DNA of the CDR3: TGTGCCAGCAGCTTAGGGCGGTCCGGAGCCAAAAACATTCAGTACTTC. The chain couples TRBV7-9 to TRBJ2-4; D uncertain. Trimming took 1 base from V and 0 from J, leaving 10 bases between them. Looked up from germline, CDR1 is SEHNR and CDR2 is FQNEAQ (reference sequence). The CDR3 covers 16 residues.

The CDR3 DNA sequence: TGTGCCACCAGCAGTTTACAGGGAACTGGAAACACCATATATTTT. The encoded protein is CATSSLQGTGNTIYF. The chain is built from TRBV15 and TRBJ1-3; D may be TRBD1 (6 bases). Germline lookup yields CDR1 LNHNV and CDR2 YYDKDF (reference sequence). The CDR3 covers 15 residues. Deletions cut 3 bases from V and 2 bases from J, with 11 bases between.

The chain combines TRBV4-1 with TRBJ1-2; D is unclear. V was cut by 1 base and J by 2 bases, with 11 bases left in between. CDR3 length: 15 residues. Germline loops: CDR1 MGHRA, CDR2 YSYEKL. CDR3 DNA: TGCGCCAGCAGCCAAGGGCTCTCAGAAAACTATGGCTACACCTTC. Protein product: CASSQGLSENYGYTF.

This chain joins TRBV30 and TRBJ2-5; D ambiguous. CDR1 is GTSNPN and CDR2 is SVGIG in the germline V gene (reference sequence). Trimming shortened V by 2 bases and J by 0 bases, and 4 bases separated the two germline ends. CDR3 length: 12 amino acids. CDR3 nucleotides: TGTGCCTGGAGTAGCAACCAAGAGACCCAGTACTTC. This translates into CAWSSNQETQYF.

This clone was observed a single time. The CDR3: CASRGEAGGPYEQYF. CDR3 in DNA: TGTGCCAGCAGAGGGGAAGCGGGAGGGCCTTACGAGCAGTACTTC. J is TRBJ2-7 and V is TRBV27, with TRBD2 matching over 10 bases. Germline lookup yields CDR1 MNHEY and CDR2 SMNVEV (reference sequence). Trimming removed 6 bases from V and 4 bases from J; junction bases left unmatched: 9. The CDR3 sequence is 15 residues long.

V gene TRBV9 combines with J gene TRBJ1-2, with TRBD1 matching 7 bases. This CDR3 is 16 amino acids long. Germline CDR1 is SGDLS and CDR2 is YYNGEE. Germline trimming cut 0 bases from V and 3 bases from J; bases unmatched to any gene: 8. This chain's CDR3 is CASSVVQTGLYYGYTF. The CDR3 DNA follows: TGTGCCAGCAGCGTAGTGCAGACAGGGCTATACTATGGCTACACCTTC.

The chain employs TRBV5-4 and TRBJ1-2; 11 nucleotides align to TRBD1. V dropped 4 bases and J dropped 1; count of bases not matched to a gene: 9. In germline, CDR1 is SGHNT, CDR2 YYREEE (reference sequence). The CDR3 loop spans 17 amino acids. This chain's CDR3 is CASSIGTGGRSNYGYTF. CDR3 bases: TGTGCCAGCAGCATCGGGACAGGGGGAAGGAGTAACTATGGCTACACCTTC.

This clone has more than one count but fewer than ten. V and J are TRBV10-3 and TRBJ1-1; D gene uncertain. CDR3 size: 14 residues. Deletions cut 2 bases from V and 1 base from J, with 8 bases between. Germline V lookup: CDR1 ENHRY, CDR2 SYGVKD. The CDR3 loop is CAISEPSTNTEAFF. For the CDR3, the DNA is TGTGCCATCAGTGAGCCCAGTACGAACACTGAAGCTTTCTTT.